This TCR beta chain came from a study of T cells in Graves' hyperthyroidism and ophthalmopathy. At least ten counts were recorded for this clonotype. TCR beta CDR3 regions were amplified from RNA. An initial round of RT-PCR targeting the TCR CDR3 relied on the HTBI primer set. TCRdb analysed the multiplex PCR reads with MiXCR anew, one entry per CDR3 protein. Of hundreds of thousands of distinct CDR3 sequences listed, over 12% are singletons. Clinical symptoms, serum thyroxine and TRAb, thyroid ultrasound and orbital computed tomography were used for the diagnoses. The CDR3 has 14 amino acids. V lost 3 bases and J lost 5, with 14 bases in between.

The chain carries TRBV12-3 or TRBV12-4 and TRBJ2-7, with a weak D call TRBD1 (6 bases). The TCR sequence derives from a woman aged 40 to 55 with Graves' ophthalmopathy. The sequenced sample was blood. The CDR3 here is CASSLRNRDNEQYF. The CDR3 DNA reads as TGTGCCAGCAGTTTGCGTAACCGGGACAACGAGCAGTACTTC.